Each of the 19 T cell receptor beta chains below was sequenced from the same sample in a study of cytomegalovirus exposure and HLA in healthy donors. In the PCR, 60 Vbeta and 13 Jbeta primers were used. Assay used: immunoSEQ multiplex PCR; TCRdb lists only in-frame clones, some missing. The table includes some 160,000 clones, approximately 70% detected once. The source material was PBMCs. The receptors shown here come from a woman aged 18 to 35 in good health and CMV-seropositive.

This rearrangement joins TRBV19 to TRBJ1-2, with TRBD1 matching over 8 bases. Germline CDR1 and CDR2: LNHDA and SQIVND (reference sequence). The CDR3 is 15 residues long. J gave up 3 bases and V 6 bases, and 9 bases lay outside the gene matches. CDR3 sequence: CASSAGQGLYYGYTF. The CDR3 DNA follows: TGTGCCAGTAGCGCAGGACAGGGTCTGTACTATGGCTACACCTTC.

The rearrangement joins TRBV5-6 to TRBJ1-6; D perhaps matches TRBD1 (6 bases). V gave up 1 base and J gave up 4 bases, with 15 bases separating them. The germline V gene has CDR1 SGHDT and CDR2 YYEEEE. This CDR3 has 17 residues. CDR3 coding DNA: TGTGCCAGCAGCTTGTGGTCAGGGGAGATTTATAATTCACCCCTCCACTTT. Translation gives CASSLWSGEIYNSPLHF.

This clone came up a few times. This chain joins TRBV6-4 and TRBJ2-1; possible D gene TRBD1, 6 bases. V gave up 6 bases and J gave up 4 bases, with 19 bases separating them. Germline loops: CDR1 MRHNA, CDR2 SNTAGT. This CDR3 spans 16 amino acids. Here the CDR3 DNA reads TGTGCCAGCAGCGTAGGACAGTCTTTGGAATACAATGAGCAGTTCTTC. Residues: CASSVGQSLEYNEQFF.

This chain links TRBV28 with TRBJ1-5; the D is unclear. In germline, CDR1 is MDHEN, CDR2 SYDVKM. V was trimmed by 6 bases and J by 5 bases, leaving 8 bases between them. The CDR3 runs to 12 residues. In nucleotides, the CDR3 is TGTGCCAGCAGCCCGGGGTATCAGCCCCAGCATTTT. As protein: CASSPGYQPQHF. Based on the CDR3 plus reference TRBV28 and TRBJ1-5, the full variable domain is DVKVTQSSRYLVKRTGEKVFLECVQDMDHENMFWYRQDPGLGLRLIYFSYDVKMKEKGDIPEGYSVSREKKERFSLILESASTNQTSMYLCASSPGYQPQHFGDGTRLSIL.

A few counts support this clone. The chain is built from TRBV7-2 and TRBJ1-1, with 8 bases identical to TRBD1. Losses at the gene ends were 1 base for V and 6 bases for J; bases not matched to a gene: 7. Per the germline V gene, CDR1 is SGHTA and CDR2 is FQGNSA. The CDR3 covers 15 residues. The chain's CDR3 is CASSLEDRVVAEAFF. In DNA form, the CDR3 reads TGTGCCAGCAGCTTAGAGGACAGGGTCGTAGCTGAAGCTTTCTTT.

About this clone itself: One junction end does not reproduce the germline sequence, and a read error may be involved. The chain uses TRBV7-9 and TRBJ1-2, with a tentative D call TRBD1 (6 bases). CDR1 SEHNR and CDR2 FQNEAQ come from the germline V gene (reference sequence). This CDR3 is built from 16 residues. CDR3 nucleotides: TGTTCCAGCAGCTTAAGCACCGACAGGTTAAACTATGGCTACACCTTC. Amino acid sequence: CSSSLSTDRLNYGYTF. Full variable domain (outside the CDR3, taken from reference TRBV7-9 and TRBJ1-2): DTGVSQNPRHKITKRGQNVTFRCDPISEHNRLYWYRQTLGQGPEFLTYFQNEAQLEKSRLLSDRFSAERPKGSFSTLEIQRTEQGDSAMYLCSSSLSTDRLNYGYTFGSGTRLTVV.

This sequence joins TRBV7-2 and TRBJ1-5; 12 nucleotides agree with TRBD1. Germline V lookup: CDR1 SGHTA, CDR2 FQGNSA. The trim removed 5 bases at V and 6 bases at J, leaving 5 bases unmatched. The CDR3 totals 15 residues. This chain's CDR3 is CASSVGTGGGQPQHF. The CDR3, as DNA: TGTGCCAGCAGCGTTGGGACAGGGGGCGGTCAGCCCCAGCATTTT. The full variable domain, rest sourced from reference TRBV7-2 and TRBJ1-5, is GAGVSQSPSNKVTEKGKDVELRCDPISGHTALYWYRQSLGQGLEFLIYFQGNSAPDKSGLPSDRFSAERTGGSVSTLTIQRTQQEDSAVYLCASSVGTGGGQPQHFGDGTRLSIL.

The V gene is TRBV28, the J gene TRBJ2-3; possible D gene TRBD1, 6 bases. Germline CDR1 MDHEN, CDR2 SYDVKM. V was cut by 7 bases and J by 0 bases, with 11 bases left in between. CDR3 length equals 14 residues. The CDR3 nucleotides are TGTGCCAGCACCCGGGACACTAGCACAGATACGCAGTATTTT. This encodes CASTRDTSTDTQYF. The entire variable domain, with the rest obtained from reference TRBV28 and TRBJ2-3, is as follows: DVKVTQSSRYLVKRTGEKVFLECVQDMDHENMFWYRQDPGLGLRLIYFSYDVKMKEKGDIPEGYSVSREKKERFSLILESASTNQTSMYLCASTRDTSTDTQYFGPGTRLTVL.

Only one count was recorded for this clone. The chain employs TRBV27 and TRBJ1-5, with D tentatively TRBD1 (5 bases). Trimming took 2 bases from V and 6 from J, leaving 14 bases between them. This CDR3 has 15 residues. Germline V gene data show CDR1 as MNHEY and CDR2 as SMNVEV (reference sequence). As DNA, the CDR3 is TGTGCCAGCAGTTTAGCGAGGGGCGGGGGTCAGCCCCAGCATTTT. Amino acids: CASSLARGGGQPQHF.

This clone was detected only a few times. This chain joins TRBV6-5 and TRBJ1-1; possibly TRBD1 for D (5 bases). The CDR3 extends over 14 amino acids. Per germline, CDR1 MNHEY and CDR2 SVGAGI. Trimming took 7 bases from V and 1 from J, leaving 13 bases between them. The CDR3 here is CASTSLGQNTEAFF. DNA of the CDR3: TGTGCCAGCACCTCTCTAGGACAGAACACTGAAGCTTTCTTT.

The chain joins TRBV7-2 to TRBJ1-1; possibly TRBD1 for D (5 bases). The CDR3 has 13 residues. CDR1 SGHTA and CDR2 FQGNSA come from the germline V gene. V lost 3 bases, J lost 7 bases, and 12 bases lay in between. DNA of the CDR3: TGTGCCAGCAGCTTGGGGCGTGGAAGTGAAGCTTTCTTT. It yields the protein CASSLGRGSEAFF.

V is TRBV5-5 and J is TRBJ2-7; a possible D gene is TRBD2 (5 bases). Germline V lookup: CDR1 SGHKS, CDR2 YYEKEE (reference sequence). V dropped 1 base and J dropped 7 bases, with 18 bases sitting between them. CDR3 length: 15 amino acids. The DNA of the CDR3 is TGTGCCAGCAGCTTGCGGTTGAGGGTATTTGGAGAGCAGTACTTC. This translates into CASSLRLRVFGEQYF.

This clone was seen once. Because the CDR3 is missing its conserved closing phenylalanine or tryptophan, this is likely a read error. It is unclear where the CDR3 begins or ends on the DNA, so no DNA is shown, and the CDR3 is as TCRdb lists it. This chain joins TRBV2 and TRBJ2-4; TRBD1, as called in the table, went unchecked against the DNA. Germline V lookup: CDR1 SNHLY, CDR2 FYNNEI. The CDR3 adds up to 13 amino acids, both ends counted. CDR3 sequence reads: CASSEKVWGPSGY.

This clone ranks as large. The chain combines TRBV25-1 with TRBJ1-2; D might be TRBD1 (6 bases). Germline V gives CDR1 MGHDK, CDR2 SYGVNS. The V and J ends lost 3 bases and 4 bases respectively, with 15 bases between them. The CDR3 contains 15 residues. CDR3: CASSDRTAQTYGYTF. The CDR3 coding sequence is TGTGCCAGCAGTGACCGGACAGCCCAAACCTATGGCTACACCTTC.

The CDR3 DNA reads TGTGCCAGCAGTAGCGAAGCGGGGGCCTACAATGAGCAGTTCTTC. This codes for CASSSEAGAYNEQFF. The V gene is TRBV6-4, the J gene TRBJ2-1, with 8 bases that match TRBD2. The CDR3 runs to 15 residues. V shed 5 bases and J 2 bases; nucleotides not matched to a gene: 5. CDR1 and CDR2 (germline): MRHNA, SNTAGT.

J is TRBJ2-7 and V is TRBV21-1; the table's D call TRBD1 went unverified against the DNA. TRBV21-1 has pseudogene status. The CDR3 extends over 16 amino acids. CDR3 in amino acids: CASSKRDRGPRREQYF. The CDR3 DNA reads TGTGCCAGCAGCAAGCGTGACAGGGGGCCGAGACGCGAGCAGTACTTC.

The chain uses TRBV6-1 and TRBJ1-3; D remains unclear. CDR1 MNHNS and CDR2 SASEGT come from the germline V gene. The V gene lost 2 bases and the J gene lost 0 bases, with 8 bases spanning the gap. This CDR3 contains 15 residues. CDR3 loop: CASSELSDSGNTIYF. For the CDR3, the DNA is TGTGCCAGCAGTGAACTGTCAGACTCTGGAAACACCATATATTTT.

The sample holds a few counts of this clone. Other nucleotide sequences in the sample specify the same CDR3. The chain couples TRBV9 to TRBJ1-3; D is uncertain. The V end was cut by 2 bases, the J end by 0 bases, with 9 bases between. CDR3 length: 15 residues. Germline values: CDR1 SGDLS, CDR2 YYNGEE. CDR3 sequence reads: CASSVGEGSGNTIYF. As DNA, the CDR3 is TGTGCCAGCAGCGTCGGTGAGGGCTCTGGAAACACCATATATTTT. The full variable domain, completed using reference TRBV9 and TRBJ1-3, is DSGVTQTPKHLITATGQRVTLRCSPRSGDLSVYWYQQSLDQGLQFLIQYYNGEERAKGNILERFSAQQFPDLHSELNLSSLELGDSALYFCASSVGEGSGNTIYFGEGSWLTVV.

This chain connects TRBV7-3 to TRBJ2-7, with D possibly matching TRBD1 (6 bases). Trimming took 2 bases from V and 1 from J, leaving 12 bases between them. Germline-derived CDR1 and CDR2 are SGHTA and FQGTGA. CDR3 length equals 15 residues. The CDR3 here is CASSLGQGNSYEQYF. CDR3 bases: TGTGCCAGCAGCTTAGGCCAGGGGAATTCCTACGAGCAGTACTTC.